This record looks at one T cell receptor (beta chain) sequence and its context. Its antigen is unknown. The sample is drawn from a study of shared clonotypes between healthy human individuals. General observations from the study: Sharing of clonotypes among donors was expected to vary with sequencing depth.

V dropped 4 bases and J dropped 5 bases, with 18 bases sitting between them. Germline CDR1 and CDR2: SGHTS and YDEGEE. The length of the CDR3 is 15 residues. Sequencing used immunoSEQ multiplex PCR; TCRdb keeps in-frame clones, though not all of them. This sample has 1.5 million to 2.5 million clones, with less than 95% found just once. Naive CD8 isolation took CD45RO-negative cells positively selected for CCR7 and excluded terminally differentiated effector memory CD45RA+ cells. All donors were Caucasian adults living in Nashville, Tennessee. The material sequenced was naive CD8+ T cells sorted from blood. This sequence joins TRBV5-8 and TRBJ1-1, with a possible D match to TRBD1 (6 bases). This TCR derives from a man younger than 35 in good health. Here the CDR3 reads CASSLTGGRGTEAFF. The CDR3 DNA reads TGTGCCAGCAGCCTGACAGGAGGTAGAGGGACTGAAGCTTTCTTT.